Here is one T cell receptor (beta chain) with its context. Antigen: not known. This sample was taken from a study of long-term antiretroviral therapy in people with HIV. General study points: Samples were collected from the mid-2000s to the late 2010s under possibly less effective ART regimens.

Version v3.0 of the immunoSEQ assay ran at survey level. TCRdb's copy holds only in-frame clones and misses some; the assay was immunoSEQ multiplex PCR. The data show more than 10,000 clones, around 77% seen once. The receptor was derived from a woman in her thirties or forties with HIV. Sequencing used unsorted PBMCs, obtained 0.5 years before starting antiretroviral therapy.

CDR3 amino acids: CASSDLDPGYGYTF. CDR3 nucleotide sequence: TGTGCCAGCAGTGACCTAGACCCAGGCTATGGCTACACCTTC. The chain carries TRBV2 and TRBJ1-2; no clear D. The CDR3 is 14 residues long. Germline V gene sequence: CDR1 SNHLY, CDR2 FYNNEI. The V and J ends lost 3 bases and 4 bases respectively, with 12 bases between them.